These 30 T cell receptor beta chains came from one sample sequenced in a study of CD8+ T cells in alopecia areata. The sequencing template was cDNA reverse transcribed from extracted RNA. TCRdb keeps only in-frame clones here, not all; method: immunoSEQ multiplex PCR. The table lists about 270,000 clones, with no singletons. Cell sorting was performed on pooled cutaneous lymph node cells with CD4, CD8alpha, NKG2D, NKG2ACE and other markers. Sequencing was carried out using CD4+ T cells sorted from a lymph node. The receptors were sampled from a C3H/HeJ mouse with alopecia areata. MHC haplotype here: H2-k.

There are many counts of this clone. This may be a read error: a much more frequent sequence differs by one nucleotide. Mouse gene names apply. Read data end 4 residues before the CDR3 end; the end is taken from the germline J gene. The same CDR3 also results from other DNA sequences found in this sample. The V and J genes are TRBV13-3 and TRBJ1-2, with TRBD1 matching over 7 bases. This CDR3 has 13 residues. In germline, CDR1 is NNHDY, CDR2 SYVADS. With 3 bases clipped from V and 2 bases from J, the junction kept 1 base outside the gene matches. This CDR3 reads CASSVTGNSDYTF. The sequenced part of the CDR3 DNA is TGTGCCAGCAGTGTGACAGGGAACTCC.

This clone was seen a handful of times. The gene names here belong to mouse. The CDR3 spells CASSELGEEDTQYF. CDR3 DNA (partial): TGTGCCAGCAGTGAACTGGGGGAGGAAGAC. The chain employs TRBV13-1 and TRBJ2-5, with 8 bases lining up with TRBD2. The CDR3 is cut off 4 residues early in the read; its end comes from the germline J gene. This CDR3 spans 14 amino acids. The germline V gene encodes CDR1 NSHNY and CDR2 SYGAGN.

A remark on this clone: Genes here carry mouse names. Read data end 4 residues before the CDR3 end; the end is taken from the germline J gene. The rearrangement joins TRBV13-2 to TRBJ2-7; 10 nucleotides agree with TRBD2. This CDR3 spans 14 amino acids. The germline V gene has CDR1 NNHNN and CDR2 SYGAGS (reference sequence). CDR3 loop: CASGVGLGVYEQYF. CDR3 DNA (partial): TGTGCCAGCGGTGTCGGACTGGGGGTATAT.

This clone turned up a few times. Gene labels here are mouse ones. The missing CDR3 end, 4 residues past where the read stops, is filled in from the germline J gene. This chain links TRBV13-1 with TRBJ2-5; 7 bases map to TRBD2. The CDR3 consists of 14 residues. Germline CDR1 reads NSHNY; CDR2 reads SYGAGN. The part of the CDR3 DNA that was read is TGTGCCAGCAGTGATCCCTGGGGGAAAGAC. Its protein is CASSDPWGKD. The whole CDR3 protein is CASSDPWGKDTQYF.

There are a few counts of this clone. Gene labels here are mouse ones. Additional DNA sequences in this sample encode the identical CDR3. Incomplete CDR3 DNA: TGCACCTGCAGTGCAGATGGGGGCTCC. Encoded protein: CTCSADGGS. The full CDR3 reads CTCSADGGSDYTF. The chain links TRBV1 to TRBJ1-2; D is perhaps TRBD1 (5 bases). The CDR3 extends 4 residues past the end of the read, so its final part is completed from the germline J gene. The germline V gene has CDR1 NSQYPW and CDR2 LRSPGD (reference sequence). The CDR3 is made up of 13 amino acids. V lost 0 bases and J lost 4, with 6 bases in between.

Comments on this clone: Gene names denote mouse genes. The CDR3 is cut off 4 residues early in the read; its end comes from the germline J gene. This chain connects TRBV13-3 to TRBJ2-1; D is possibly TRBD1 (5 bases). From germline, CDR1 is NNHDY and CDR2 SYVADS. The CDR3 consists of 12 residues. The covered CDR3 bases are TGTGCCAGCAACGCAGGGCTGGCT. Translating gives CASNAGLA. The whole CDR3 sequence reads CASNAGLAEQFF.

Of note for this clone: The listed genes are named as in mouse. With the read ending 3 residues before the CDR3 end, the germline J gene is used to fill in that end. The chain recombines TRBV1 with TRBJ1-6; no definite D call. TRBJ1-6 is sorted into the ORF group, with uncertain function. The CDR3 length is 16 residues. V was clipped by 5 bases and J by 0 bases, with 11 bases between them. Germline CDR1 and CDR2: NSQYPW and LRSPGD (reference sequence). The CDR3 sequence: CTCSPRQNSYNSPLYF. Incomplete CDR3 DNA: TGCACCTGCAGTCCCCGACAAAATTCCTATAATTCGCCC.

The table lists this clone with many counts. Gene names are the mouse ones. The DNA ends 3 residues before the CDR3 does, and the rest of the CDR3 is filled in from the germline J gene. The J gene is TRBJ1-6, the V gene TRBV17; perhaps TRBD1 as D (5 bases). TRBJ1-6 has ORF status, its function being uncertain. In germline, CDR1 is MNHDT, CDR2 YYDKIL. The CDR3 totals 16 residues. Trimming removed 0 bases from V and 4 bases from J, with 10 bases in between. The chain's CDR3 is CASSRDREEYNSPLYF. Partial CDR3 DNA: TGTGCTAGCAGTAGAGACAGGGAGGAATATAATTCGCCC.

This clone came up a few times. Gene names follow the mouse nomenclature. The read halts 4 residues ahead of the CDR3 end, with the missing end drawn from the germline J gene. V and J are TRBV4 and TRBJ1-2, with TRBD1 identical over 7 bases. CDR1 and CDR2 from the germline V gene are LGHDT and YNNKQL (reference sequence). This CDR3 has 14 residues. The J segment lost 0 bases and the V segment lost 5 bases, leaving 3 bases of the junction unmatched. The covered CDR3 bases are TGTGCCAGCAGCCCGACAGGGTCAAACTCC. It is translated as CASSPTGSNS. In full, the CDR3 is CASSPTGSNSDYTF.

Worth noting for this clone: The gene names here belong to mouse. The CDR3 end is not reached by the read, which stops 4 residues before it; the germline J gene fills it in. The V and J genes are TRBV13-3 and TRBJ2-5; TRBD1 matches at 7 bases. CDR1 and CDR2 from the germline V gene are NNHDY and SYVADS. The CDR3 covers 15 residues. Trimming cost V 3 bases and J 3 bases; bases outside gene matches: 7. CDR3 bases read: TGTGCCAGCAGTGGCTACCGGGACAGTCAAGAC. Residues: CASSGYRDSQD. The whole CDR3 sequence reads CASSGYRDSQDTQYF.

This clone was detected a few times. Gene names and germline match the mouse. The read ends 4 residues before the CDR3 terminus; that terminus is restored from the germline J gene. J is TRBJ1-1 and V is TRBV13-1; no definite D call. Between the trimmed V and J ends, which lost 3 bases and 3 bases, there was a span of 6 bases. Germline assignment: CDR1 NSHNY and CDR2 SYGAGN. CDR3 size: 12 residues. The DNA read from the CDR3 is TGTGCCAGCAGTGCCTCCGACACA. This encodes CASSASDT. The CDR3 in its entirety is CASSASDTEVFF.

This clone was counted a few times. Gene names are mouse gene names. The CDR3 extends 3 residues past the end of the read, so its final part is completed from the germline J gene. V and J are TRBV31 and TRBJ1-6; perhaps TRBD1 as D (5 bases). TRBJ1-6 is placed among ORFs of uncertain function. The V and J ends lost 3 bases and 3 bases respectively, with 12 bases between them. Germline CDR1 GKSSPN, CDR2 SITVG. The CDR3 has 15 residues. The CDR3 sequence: CAWSLWTNYNSPLYF. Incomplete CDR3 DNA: TGTGCCTGGAGCCTATGGACAAACTATAATTCGCCC.

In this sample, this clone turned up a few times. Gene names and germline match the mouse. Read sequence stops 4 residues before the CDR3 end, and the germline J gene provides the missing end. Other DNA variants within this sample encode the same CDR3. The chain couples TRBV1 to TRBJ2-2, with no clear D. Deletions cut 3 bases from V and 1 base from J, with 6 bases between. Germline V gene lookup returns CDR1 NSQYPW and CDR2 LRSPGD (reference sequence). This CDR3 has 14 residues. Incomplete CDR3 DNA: TGCACCTGCAGTGCGGCAGAAAACACCGGG. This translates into CTCSAAENTG. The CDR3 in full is CTCSAAENTGQLYF.

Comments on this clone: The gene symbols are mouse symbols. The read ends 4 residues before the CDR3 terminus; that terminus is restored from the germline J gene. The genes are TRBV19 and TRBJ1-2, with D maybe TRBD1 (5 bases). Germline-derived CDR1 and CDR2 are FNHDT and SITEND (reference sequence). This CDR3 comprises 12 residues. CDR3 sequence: CASSIARDDYTF. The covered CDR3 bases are TGTGCCAGCAGTATAGCCAGGGAC.

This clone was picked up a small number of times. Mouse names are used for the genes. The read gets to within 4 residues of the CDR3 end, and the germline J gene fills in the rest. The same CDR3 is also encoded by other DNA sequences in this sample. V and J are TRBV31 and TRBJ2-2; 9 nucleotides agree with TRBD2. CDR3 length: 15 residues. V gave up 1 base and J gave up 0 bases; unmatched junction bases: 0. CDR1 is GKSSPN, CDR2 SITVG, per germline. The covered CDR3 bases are TGTGCCTGGAGTCCTGGGGGGGCAAACACCGGG. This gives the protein CAWSPGGANTG. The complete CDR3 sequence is CAWSPGGANTGQLYF.

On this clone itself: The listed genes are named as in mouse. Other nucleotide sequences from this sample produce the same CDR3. The CDR3 here is CASSMGLGGPETLYF. CDR3 bases read: TGTGCCAGCAGTATGGGACTGGGGGGGCCAGAA. The rearrangement links TRBV19 to TRBJ2-3, with 14 bases that match TRBD2. The CDR3 end falls 4 residues outside the read, so it is completed with the germline J gene. In germline, CDR1 is FNHDT, CDR2 SITEND (reference sequence). The junction had 0 bases not matched to a gene; V was cut back by 2 bases and J by 4 bases. The CDR3 extends over 15 amino acids.

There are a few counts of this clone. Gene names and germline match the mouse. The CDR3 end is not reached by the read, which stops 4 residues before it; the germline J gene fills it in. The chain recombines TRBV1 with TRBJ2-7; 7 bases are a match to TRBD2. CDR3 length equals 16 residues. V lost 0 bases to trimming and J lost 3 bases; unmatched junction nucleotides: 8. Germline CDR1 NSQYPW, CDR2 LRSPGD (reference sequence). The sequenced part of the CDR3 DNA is TGCACCTGCAGTGCAGATGGGGCCCTGGGGGTCTAT. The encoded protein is CTCSADGALGVY. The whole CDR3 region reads CTCSADGALGVYEQYF.

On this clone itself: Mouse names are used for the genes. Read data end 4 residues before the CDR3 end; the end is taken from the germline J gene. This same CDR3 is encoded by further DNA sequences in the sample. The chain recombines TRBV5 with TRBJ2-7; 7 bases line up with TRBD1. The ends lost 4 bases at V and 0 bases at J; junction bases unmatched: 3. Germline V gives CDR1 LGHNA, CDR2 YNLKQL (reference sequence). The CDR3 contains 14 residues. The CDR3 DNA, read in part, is TGTGCCAGCAGCCCGACAGGGCTCTCCTAT. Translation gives CASSPTGLSY. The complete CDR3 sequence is CASSPTGLSYEQYF.

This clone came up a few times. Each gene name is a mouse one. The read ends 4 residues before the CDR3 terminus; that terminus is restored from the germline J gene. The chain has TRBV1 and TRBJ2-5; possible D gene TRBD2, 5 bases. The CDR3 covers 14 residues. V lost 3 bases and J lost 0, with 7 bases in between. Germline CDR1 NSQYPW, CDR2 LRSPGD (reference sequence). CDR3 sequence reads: CTCSAWDNQDTQYF. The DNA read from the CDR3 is TGCACCTGCAGTGCCTGGGATAACCAAGAC. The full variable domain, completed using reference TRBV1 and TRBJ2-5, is VTLLEQNPRWRLVPRGQAVNLRCILKNSQYPWMSWYQQDLQKQLQWLFTLRSPGDKEVKSLPGADYLATRVTDTELRLQVANMSQGRTLYCTCSAWDNQDTQYFGPGTRLLVL.

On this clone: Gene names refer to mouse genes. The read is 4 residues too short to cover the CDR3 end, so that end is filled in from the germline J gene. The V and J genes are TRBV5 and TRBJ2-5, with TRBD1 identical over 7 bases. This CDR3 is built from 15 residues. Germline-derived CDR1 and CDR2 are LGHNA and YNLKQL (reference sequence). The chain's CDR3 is CASSQEQGREDTQYF. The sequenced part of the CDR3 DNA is TGTGCCAGCAGCCAAGAACAGGGGAGGGAAGAC.

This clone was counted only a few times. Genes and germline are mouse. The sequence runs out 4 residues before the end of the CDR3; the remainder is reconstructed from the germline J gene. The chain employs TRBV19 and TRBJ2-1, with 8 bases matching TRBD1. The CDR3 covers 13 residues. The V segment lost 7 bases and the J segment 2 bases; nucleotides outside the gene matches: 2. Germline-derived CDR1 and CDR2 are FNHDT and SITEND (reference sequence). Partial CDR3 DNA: TGTGCCAGCGAGACAGGGGACTATGCT. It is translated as CASETGDYA. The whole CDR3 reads CASETGDYAEQFF. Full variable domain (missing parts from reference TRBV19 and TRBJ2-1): GGIITQTPKFLIGQEGQKLTLKCQQNFNHDTMYWYRQDSGKGLRLIYYSITENDLQKGDLSEGYDASREKKSSFSLTVTSAQKNEMAVFLCASETGDYAEQFFGPGTRLTVL.

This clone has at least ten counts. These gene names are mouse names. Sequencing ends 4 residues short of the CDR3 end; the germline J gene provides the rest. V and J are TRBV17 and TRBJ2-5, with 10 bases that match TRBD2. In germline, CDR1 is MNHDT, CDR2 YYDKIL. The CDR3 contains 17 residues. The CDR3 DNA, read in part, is TGTGCTAGCAGTAGTTGGAGGGCTGGGGGGGCGGTGGAC. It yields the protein CASSSWRAGGAVD. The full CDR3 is CASSSWRAGGAVDTQYF.

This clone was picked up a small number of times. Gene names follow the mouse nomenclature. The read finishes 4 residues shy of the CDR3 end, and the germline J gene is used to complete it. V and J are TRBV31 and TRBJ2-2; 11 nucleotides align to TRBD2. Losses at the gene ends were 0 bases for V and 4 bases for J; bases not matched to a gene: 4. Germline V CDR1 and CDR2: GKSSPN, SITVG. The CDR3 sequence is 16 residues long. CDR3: CAWSLDWGGITGQLYF. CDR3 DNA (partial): TGTGCCTGGAGTCTAGACTGGGGGGGAATCACCGGG.

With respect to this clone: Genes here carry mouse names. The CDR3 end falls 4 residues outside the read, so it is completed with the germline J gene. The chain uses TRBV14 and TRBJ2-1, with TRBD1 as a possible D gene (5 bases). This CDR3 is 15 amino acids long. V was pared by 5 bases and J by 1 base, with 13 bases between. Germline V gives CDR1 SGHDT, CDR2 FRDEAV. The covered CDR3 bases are TGTGCCAGCAGCCCCCCCGACAGAAACTATGCT. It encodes CASSPPDRNYA. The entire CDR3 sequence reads CASSPPDRNYAEQFF.

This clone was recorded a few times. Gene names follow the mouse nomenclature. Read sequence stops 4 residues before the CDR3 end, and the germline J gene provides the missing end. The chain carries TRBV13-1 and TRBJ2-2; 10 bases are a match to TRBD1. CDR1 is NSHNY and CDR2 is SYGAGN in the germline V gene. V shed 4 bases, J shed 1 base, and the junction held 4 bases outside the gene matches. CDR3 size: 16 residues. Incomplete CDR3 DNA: TGTGCCAGCAGTAACGGACAGGGGGTAAACACCGGG. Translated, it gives CASSNGQGVNTG. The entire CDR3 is CASSNGQGVNTGQLYF.

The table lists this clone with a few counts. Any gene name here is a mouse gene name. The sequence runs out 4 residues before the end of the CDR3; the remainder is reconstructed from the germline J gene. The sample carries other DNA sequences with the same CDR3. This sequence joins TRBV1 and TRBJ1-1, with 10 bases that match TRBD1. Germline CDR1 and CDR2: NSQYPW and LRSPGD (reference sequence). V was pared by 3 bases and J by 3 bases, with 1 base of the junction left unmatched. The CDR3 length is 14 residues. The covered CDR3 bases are TGCACCTGCAGTGCGGGGACAGGGGACACA. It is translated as CTCSAGTGDT. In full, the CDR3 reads CTCSAGTGDTEVFF.

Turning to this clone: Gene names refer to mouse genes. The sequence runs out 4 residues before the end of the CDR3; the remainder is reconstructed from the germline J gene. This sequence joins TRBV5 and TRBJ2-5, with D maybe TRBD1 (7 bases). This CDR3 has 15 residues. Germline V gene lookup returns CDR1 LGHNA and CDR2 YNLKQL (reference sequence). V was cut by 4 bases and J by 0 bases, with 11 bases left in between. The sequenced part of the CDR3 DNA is TGTGCCAGCAGCCTCCAGGGGGGTAACCAAGAC. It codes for CASSLQGGNQD. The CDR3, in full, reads CASSLQGGNQDTQYF.

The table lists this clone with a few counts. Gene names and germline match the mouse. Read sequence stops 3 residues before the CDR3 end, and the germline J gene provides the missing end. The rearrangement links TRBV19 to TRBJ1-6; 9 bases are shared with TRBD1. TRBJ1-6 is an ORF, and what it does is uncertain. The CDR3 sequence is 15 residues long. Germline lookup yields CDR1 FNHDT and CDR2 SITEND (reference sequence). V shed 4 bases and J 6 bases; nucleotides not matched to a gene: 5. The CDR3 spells CASSPGQGSNSPLYF. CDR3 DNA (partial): TGTGCCAGCAGTCCGGGACAGGGAAGTAATTCGCCC.

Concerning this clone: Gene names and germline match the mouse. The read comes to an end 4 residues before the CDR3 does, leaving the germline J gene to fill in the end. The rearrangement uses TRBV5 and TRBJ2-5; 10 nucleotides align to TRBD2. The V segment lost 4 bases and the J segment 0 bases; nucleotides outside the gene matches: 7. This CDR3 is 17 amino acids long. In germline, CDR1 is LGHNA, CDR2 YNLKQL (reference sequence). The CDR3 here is CASSPLGDWGNQDTQYF. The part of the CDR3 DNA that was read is TGTGCCAGCAGCCCTCTCGGGGACTGGGGTAACCAAGAC.

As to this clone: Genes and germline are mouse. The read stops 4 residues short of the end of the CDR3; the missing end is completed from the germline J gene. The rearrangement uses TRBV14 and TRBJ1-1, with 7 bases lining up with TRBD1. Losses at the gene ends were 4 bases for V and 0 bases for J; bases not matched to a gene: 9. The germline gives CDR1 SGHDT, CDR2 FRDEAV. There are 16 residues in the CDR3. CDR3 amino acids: CASSPTGWGSNTEVFF. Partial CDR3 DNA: TGTGCCAGCAGTCCGACAGGGTGGGGCTCAAACACA.